Presented here are 29 T cell receptor beta chains from one specimen sequenced in a study of glioma-infiltrating T cells. The iRepertoire nested amplicon-rescue multiplex PCR amplified TCR alpha and beta CDR3s from RNA. TCRdb redid the calling of the multiplex PCR reads with MiXCR, one entry per CDR3 protein. The sample shows approximately 400,000 distinct CDR3 sequences, around 38% of them seen only once. The sequencing sample was made of glioma tissue, nonneoplastic brain tissue, or PBMCs (not recorded which). The receptors here all came from a human donor with low-grade glioma or glioblastoma, undergoing nonglioma brain surgery, or in good health (not recorded which).

A few counts support this clonotype. The J gene is TRBJ2-7, the V gene TRBV6-2 or TRBV6-3; 13 nucleotides agree with TRBD2. The germline V gene encodes CDR1 MNHEY and CDR2 SVGEGT. CDR3 size: 18 residues. Unmatched junction bases numbered 7, after V lost 0 bases and J lost 2 bases. CDR3 coding DNA: TGTGCCAGCAGTTACTCCCGCGTAGGGACTAGCGGGACCTACGAGCAGTACTTC. This codes for CASSYSRVGTSGTYEQYF.

As concerns this clonotype: Since a much larger clone is just one base distant, this may be a read error. The V call is TRBV6-2 or TRBV6-3, the J call TRBJ1-2, with a tentative D call TRBD1 (5 bases). Trimming removed 4 bases from V and 2 bases from J, with 8 bases in between. Per germline, CDR1 MNHEY and CDR2 SVGEGT. There are 13 residues in the CDR3. The CDR3 coding sequence is TGTGCCAGCAGTTTCCACAGGAACTATGGCTACACCTTC. Protein sequence: CASSFHRNYGYTF.

Turning to this clonotype: Being one base from a much bigger clone, this may be a read error. The chain employs TRBV20-1 and TRBJ2-1; TRBD1 is a possible D gene (5 bases). There are 12 residues in the CDR3. From germline, CDR1 is DFQATT and CDR2 SNEGSKA (reference sequence). The CDR3 spells CSAAGASNEQLF. The CDR3 DNA reads as TGCAGTGCCGCTGGGGCCAGCAATGAGCAGCTCTTC.

Note on this clonotype: Given a much more abundant clone one base away, this may be a read error. The chain is built from TRBV4-1 and TRBJ2-3; TRBD1 matches 7 bases. CDR3 length equals 13 residues. With 0 bases clipped from V and 8 bases from J, the junction kept 2 bases outside the gene matches. Germline V lookup: CDR1 MGHRA, CDR2 YSYEKL. DNA for the CDR3: TGCGCCAGCAGCCAAGAGACAGGGAGTACGCAGTATTTT. It encodes CASSQETGSTQYF.

This chain links TRBV20-1 with TRBJ2-7; TRBD2 agrees at 8 bases. The length of the CDR3 is 13 residues. Per the germline V gene, CDR1 is DFQATT and CDR2 is SNEGSKA (reference sequence). Trimming removed 4 bases from V and 2 bases from J; junction bases left unmatched: 4. This CDR3 reads CSATGLGPYEQYF. The CDR3 DNA follows: TGCAGTGCTACGGGACTAGGCCCCTACGAGCAGTACTTC.

In the case of this clonotype: A much larger clone sits a single nucleotide away, making a read error possible. The genes are TRBV28 and TRBJ1-5, with a tentative D call TRBD1 (6 bases). The germline V gene encodes CDR1 MDHEN and CDR2 SYDVKM. The CDR3 is made up of 15 amino acids. The CDR3 nucleotides are TGTGTCAGCAGTGAACAACAGGGTGGCAATCAGCCCCAGCATTTT. It specifies CVSSEQQGGNQPQHF.

This clonotype was detected a few times. The rearrangement joins TRBV4-1 to TRBJ1-2; the match to TRBD1 covers 8 bases. V gave up 1 base and J gave up 8 bases; unmatched junction bases: 6. Germline-derived CDR1 and CDR2 are MGHRA and YSYEKL. The CDR3 sequence is 14 residues long. CDR3 residues: CASSQAGQGRGYTF. The CDR3 coding sequence is TGCGCCAGCAGCCAAGCAGGACAGGGCCGGGGCTACACCTTC.

This clonotype came up a few times. One end of the junction does not line up with germline, which may come from a read error. The chain employs TRBV7-6 and TRBJ2-5; a possible D gene is TRBD1 (5 bases). Germline lookup yields CDR1 SGHVS and CDR2 FNYEAQ. The CDR3 extends over 13 amino acids. The CDR3 sequence is CASSTTVGETQYF. The CDR3 DNA follows: TGTGCTAGCAGCACGACAGTAGGGGAGACCCAGTACTTC.

This clonotype was detected only a few times. CDR3 protein: CASSLGTSGTGELFF. CDR3 DNA: TGTGCCAGCAGCCTCGGGACTAGCGGCACCGGGGAGCTGTTTTTT. The chain uses TRBV7-2 and TRBJ2-2, with TRBD2 identical over 11 bases. The trim removed 5 bases at V and 4 bases at J, leaving 3 bases unmatched. The CDR3 loop spans 15 amino acids. Germline V gene lookup returns CDR1 SGHTA and CDR2 FQGNSA.

Only a few counts were recorded for this clonotype. The J gene is TRBJ2-1, the V gene TRBV2; TRBD2 agrees at 13 bases. J was trimmed by 9 bases and V by 7 bases; bases with no gene match: 12. The CDR3 spans 16 residues. Germline loops: CDR1 SNHLY, CDR2 FYNNEI. The CDR3 bases are TGTGCCAGCACCCGGCAATCGGGACTAGCGGGAACTGAGCAGTTCTTC. Its translation is CASTRQSGLAGTEQFF. Based on the CDR3 plus reference TRBV2 and TRBJ2-1, the full variable domain is EPEVTQTPSHQVTQMGQEVILRCVPISNHLYFYWYRQILGQKVEFLVSFYNNEISEKSEIFDDQFSVERPDGSNFTLKIRSTKLEDSAMYFCASTRQSGLAGTEQFFGPGTRLTVL.

The chain employs TRBV20-1 and TRBJ2-1; D unclear. CDR3 length: 14 amino acids. CDR1 and CDR2 from the germline V gene are DFQATT and SNEGSKA (reference sequence). Trimming pared 2 bases from V and 3 bases from J, leaving 11 bases between. The CDR3 DNA reads TGCAGTGCTAGATCACTGGGCCGCTACAATGAGCAGTTCTTC. This sequence encodes CSARSLGRYNEQFF.

J is TRBJ1-5 and V is TRBV20-1; D may be TRBD1 (6 bases). Deletions cut 0 bases from V and 0 bases from J, with 18 bases between. This CDR3 has 18 amino acids. Germline V gene lookup returns CDR1 DFQATT and CDR2 SNEGSKA (reference sequence). The CDR3 spells CSARDFQGTTGSNQPQHF. As DNA, the CDR3 is TGCAGTGCTAGAGATTTCCAAGGGACAACTGGTAGCAATCAGCCCCAGCATTTT.

The chain couples TRBV24-1 to TRBJ2-1; 7 bases fit TRBD1. The trim removed 1 base at V and 3 bases at J, leaving 8 bases unmatched. Per the germline V gene, CDR1 is KGHDR and CDR2 is SFDVKD. This CDR3 is built from 17 residues. The CDR3 protein is CATSDFLRDSLYNEQFF. The CDR3 DNA follows: TGTGCCACCAGTGATTTCCTCCGGGACAGCCTCTACAATGAGCAGTTCTTC.

Turning to this clonotype: This may be a read error: a much more frequent sequence differs by one nucleotide. The CDR3 region has the DNA TGTGCCGGCAGGTTAGAAGGACAGGCTTCTGGGGAGCAGTTCTTC. This codes for CAGRLEGQASGEQFF. The chain couples TRBV6-1 to TRBJ2-1; 7 bases fit TRBD1. The CDR3 is 15 amino acids. Germline V gene data show CDR1 as MNHNS and CDR2 as SASEGT.

Many counts were recorded for this clonotype. The CDR3 DNA sequence: TGTGCCACCAGCTCACAGAAGGATCAGCCCCAGCATTTT. It is translated as CATSSQKDQPQHF. This chain uses TRBV15 with TRBJ1-5; D ambiguous. V shed 5 bases and J shed 5 bases, with 10 bases lying between them. The CDR3 has 13 residues. Germline V CDR1 and CDR2: LNHNV, YYDKDF (reference sequence). Variable domain in full (rest from reference TRBV15 and TRBJ1-5): DAMVIQNPRYQVTQFGKPVTLSCSQTLNHNVMYWYQQKSSQAPKLLFHYYDKDFNNEADTPDNFQSRRPNTSFCFLDIRSPGLGDTAMYLCATSSQKDQPQHFGDGTRLSIL.

Many counts were recorded for this clonotype. CDR3 sequence reads: CASSVRGGRNSPLHF. CDR3 sequence (DNA): TGTGCCAGCAGTGTAAGGGGGGGGCGTAATTCACCCCTCCACTTT. The V and J genes are TRBV6-1 and TRBJ1-6, with a possible D match to TRBD1 (6 bases). The CDR3 sequence is 15 residues long. Germline CDR1 and CDR2: MNHNS and SASEGT. Trimming left V 4 bases short and J 6 bases short, with 13 bases between.

This chain uses TRBV11-2 with TRBJ2-3; TRBD2 might be the D (5 bases). The CDR3 has 13 amino acids. The germline V gene has CDR1 SGHAT and CDR2 FQNNGV. V shed 8 bases and J shed 2 bases, with 11 bases lying between them. CDR3 amino acids: CASDWEFTDTQYF. CDR3 nucleotides: TGTGCCAGCGACTGGGAGTTCACAGATACGCAGTATTTT.

This clonotype occurred once. With a much larger clone just one base away, this may be a read error. The chain has TRBV27 and TRBJ2-1; 11 bases align to TRBD2. CDR3 length: 16 residues. In germline, CDR1 is MNHEY, CDR2 SMNVEV (reference sequence). Written as DNA, the CDR3 is TGTGCCAGCAGTTTAACCCTAGCGGGAGGACCGAATGAGAAGTTCTTC. Encoded protein: CASSLTLAGGPNEKFF.

This clonotype was seen a few times. The chain carries TRBV5-1 and TRBJ2-7; D unresolved. The CDR3 consists of 15 residues. Germline CDR1 SGHRS, CDR2 YFSETQ. The V end lost 4 bases, the J end lost 3 bases, and 17 bases lay between the germline ends. In DNA form, the CDR3 reads TGCGCCAGCAGCCCTGGCGGCAGCCGAATCTACGAGCAGTACTTC. Translated: CASSPGGSRIYEQYF.

The chain joins TRBV28 to TRBJ2-2; 7 nucleotides align to TRBD1. The CDR3 covers 16 residues. The germline V gene has CDR1 MDHEN and CDR2 SYDVKM. V gave up 4 bases and J gave up 3 bases; unmatched junction bases: 8. CDR3 sequence reads: CASSYYNRGYTGELFF. The DNA for the CDR3 is TGTGCCAGCAGTTACTATAACAGGGGTTACACCGGGGAGCTGTTTTTT. The entire variable domain, with the rest obtained from reference TRBV28 and TRBJ2-2, is as follows: DVKVTQSSRYLVKRTGEKVFLECVQDMDHENMFWYRQDPGLGLRLIYFSYDVKMKEKGDIPEGYSVSREKKERFSLILESASTNQTSMYLCASSYYNRGYTGELFFGEGSRLTVL.

Remarks on this clonotype: The junction shows a germline mismatch at one end, possibly a read error. V gene TRBV6-2 or TRBV6-3 combines with J gene TRBJ1-2; D unclear. CDR3 size: 16 residues. The germline gives CDR1 MNHEY, CDR2 SVGEGT. The CDR3 loop reads CVSTYSSAAHDYGYTF. The DNA for the CDR3 is TGTGTCAGCACCTACTCCTCCGCGGCCCACGACTATGGCTACACATTC.

This clonotype was counted a few times. The chain has TRBV28 and TRBJ2-3, with TRBD1 as a possible D gene (6 bases). CDR1 and CDR2 (germline): MDHEN, SYDVKM. V lost 1 base to trimming and J lost 0 bases, with 17 bases between them. This CDR3 contains 18 residues. CDR3 loop: CASSLSSGTSSSTDTQYF. The DNA for the CDR3 is TGTGCCAGCAGTTTATCTTCCGGGACATCCTCTAGCACAGATACGCAGTATTTT.

As regards this clonotype: A much larger clone is a single base away; this may be a read error. The chain links TRBV27 to TRBJ2-7, with 7 bases identical to TRBD2. CDR3 size: 15 residues. Germline CDR1 reads MNHEY; CDR2 reads SMNVEV (reference sequence). V lost 5 bases and J lost 6; bases outside the gene matches: 13. CDR3 sequence: CASSPTTSRRSEQYF. The CDR3 DNA reads as TGTGCCAGCAGTCCGACGACTAGCAGGAGAAGCGAGCAGTACTTC.

This clonotype was detected ten times or more. The chain couples TRBV6-1 to TRBJ1-2; a weak D match, TRBD1 (6 bases). The CDR3 length is 12 residues. Trimming took 6 bases from V and 6 from J, leaving 11 bases between them. Germline V gene data show CDR1 as MNHNS and CDR2 as SASEGT. CDR3 nucleotide sequence: TGTGCCAGCAGGCCCAGGGGACATGGCTACACCTTC. It encodes CASRPRGHGYTF.

The rearrangement joins TRBV6-6 to TRBJ1-1; D is possibly TRBD1 (5 bases). Looked up from germline, CDR1 is MNHNY and CDR2 is SVGAGI (reference sequence). The CDR3 spans 15 residues. With 5 bases removed from V and 5 bases from J, the gap between germline ends came to 18 bases. CDR3 loop: CASSHPRGRCTEAFF. The CDR3, as DNA: TGTGCCAGCAGTCACCCGAGGGGCAGATGTACTGAAGCTTTCTTT.

V usage is TRBV12-3 or TRBV12-4 and J usage is TRBJ2-5; D is possibly TRBD1 or TRBD2 (5 bases each). The CDR3 runs to 13 residues. Deletions cut 6 bases from V and 9 bases from J, with 17 bases between. The CDR3 nucleotides are TGTGCCAGCAGGGGACCCGAGGGTGAGGCCCAGTACTTC. It yields the protein CASRGPEGEAQYF.

This clonotype was seen more than once but under ten times. V usage is TRBV12-3 or TRBV12-4 and J usage is TRBJ2-7, with 10 bases that match TRBD2. This CDR3 comprises 15 residues. J was trimmed by 3 bases and V by 3 bases; bases with no gene match: 5. The CDR3 coding sequence is TGTGCCAGCAGTTTCAGGACTAGCGGAGACTACGAGCAGTACTTC. Translation: CASSFRTSGDYEQYF.

This clonotype has a count of ten or more. V usage is TRBV28 and J usage is TRBJ2-5; tentatively, D is TRBD1 (6 bases). CDR3 length: 15 residues. The germline gives CDR1 MDHEN, CDR2 SYDVKM. Trimming pared 5 bases from V and 3 bases from J, leaving 16 bases between. CDR3 region: CASSPLEQGKETQYF. The CDR3 DNA is TGTGCCAGCAGTCCCCTCGAGCAGGGGAAAGAGACCCAGTACTTC.

This clonotype has only one observation. The junction shows a germline mismatch at one end, possibly a read error. The chain joins TRBV6-2 or TRBV6-3 to TRBJ2-5; weak D call: TRBD2 (6 bases). Germline-derived CDR1 and CDR2 are MNHEY and SVGEGT. The CDR3 has 14 amino acids. CDR3 sequence reads: CASGYIGEVETQYF. The CDR3, as DNA: TGTGCCAGCGGTTACATCGGGGAGGTGGAGACCCAGTACTTC.